The entry below gives a single T cell receptor (beta chain) sequence along with its context. Germline assignment: CDR1 SGHVS and CDR2 FQNEAQ. V gave up 1 base and J gave up 1 base, with 10 bases separating them. This CDR3 is 15 amino acids long. This sample is part of a study of blood T cell repertoires in COVID-19. On the study more broadly: Sites in the United States, Italy and Spain provided acute and convalescent COVID-19 samples. Sample material is recorded as cDNA or gDNA derived from T cells, B-cell-depleted T cells, or PBMCs.

Sequenced by immunoSEQ multiplex PCR; TCRdb stores in-frame clones only, minus some. The repertoire holds 350,000 or so clones, with 90% as singletons. The material sequenced was peripheral blood. V is TRBV7-8 and J is TRBJ1-1, with a weak D call TRBD1 (5 bases). This TCR derives from a young man with active or convalescent COVID-19. CDR3 DNA sequence: TGTGCCAGCAGCTTAGATTCAGGGTCGAACACTGAAGCTTTCTTT. Translation gives CASSLDSGSNTEAFF. Drawing the rest from reference TRBV7-8 and TRBJ1-1, the complete variable domain is GAGVSQSPRYKVAKRGQDVALRCDPISGHVSLFWYQQALGQGPEFLTYFQNEAQLDKSGLPSDRFFAERPEGSVSTLKIQRTQQEDSAVYLCASSLDSGSNTEAFFGQGTRLTVV.